One TCR beta chain is described in this entry. This specimen comes from a study of shared clonotypes between healthy human individuals. The germline V gene has CDR1 LNHDA and CDR2 SQIVND (reference sequence). The ends were cut back, 1 base at V and 8 bases at J, with 15 bases in the middle. This CDR3 spans 15 amino acids. Sequencing used immunoSEQ multiplex PCR; TCRdb keeps in-frame clones, though not all of them. Here the sample spans a few million clones, over 85% being singletons. The sequence was obtained from a man younger than 35 in good health. V gene TRBV19 combines with J gene TRBJ1-3; D gene uncertain. The sequencing sample was made of naive CD4+ T cells sorted from blood. Subset in this sample: CD45RA+ positively selected. CDR3 residues: CASSIAVDGPYTIYF. The CDR3, as DNA: TGTGCCAGTAGTATAGCCGTAGACGGACCTTACACCATATATTTT.